This TCR beta chain was sequenced in a study of blood T cell repertoires in COVID-19 (TCRdb year 2020). Study-wide context: Samples from collaborators originated in the United States, Italy and Spain and spanned both the acute and convalescent phases of COVID-19. HLA class I and class II types, where available, came from metadata supplied by the sample provider rather than from assay-based typing. Deeply sampled blood TCRbeta repertoires from subjects exposed to, actively infected with, or recovered from COVID-19 were included in the dataset. Nearly every sample came with metadata listing a de-identified subject ID, COVID-19 status, age in years and sex. Samples came from the ongoing ImmuneRACE study (first 160 participants) plus 1,254 subjects from 6 global collaborators. The prospective study material was composed of cDNA or gDNA derived from T cells, B-cell-depleted T cells, or PBMCs. A freely available public database, intended as a resource for researchers studying the immune response to SARS-CoV-2, is where the repertoires were released.

In regard to this clone: The antigen it recognizes is unknown. There are no base qualities to consult, and no much larger clone falls within one base.

The CDR3 sequence holds 13 residues, the cysteine and phenylalanine included. The entry retains the CDR3 DNA only, 39 bases that are in frame from base 1. CDR1 is given as KGHDR and CDR2 as SFDVKD, both from the germline V gene. The V and J ends are trimmed by 12 bases and 3 bases, leaving 13 bases between them. The immunoSEQ Assay, a bias-controlled multiplex PCR, was used to amplify TCRbeta CDR3 regions from genomic DNA. Processing in the source paper ran as follows. Within the assay, amplification of reference gene primers was used to estimate how many nucleated cells each sample contained. To quantify the absolute abundance of each unique TCRbeta CDR3 rearrangement, sequence reads were collapsed and filtered. For each sample, productive Simpson clonality was calculated as the square root of Simpson's diversity index over productive rearrangements. Imported from immuneACCESS, the table was reduced by TCRdb to in-frame sequences with V and J called. These copies leave out some clones; in studies compared against another copy, an unresolved V gene accounts for under half, and the cause of the remainder is not known. That table furnishes V, J and clone size, whereas the DNA furnished D and trimming. The sample profile shows some 250,000 clones; approximately 88% of them were found once. Clones ranked in the top ten supply about 0.74% of the sample.

Collaborating institutions collected whole blood in K2EDTA tubes following their own protocols. For TCRbeta analysis, collaborator samples were shipped as frozen whole blood, as isolated PBMCs, or as DNA extracted from either sample type. General conclusions and limits of the study: How much clinical and demographic metadata was included differed by source and by participant, and the metadata was provided uncurated.

This chain joins TRBV24-1 to TRBJ2-2; the D region possibly corresponds to TRBD1 (6 bases align). Sequenced input: peripheral blood. The TCR originated in a woman under 40 with acute or convalescent COVID-19. The nucleotide sequence reads TGTGCCTCCGAGGGGGTAGACACCGGGGAGCTGTTTTTT. It translates as CASEGVDTGELFF.